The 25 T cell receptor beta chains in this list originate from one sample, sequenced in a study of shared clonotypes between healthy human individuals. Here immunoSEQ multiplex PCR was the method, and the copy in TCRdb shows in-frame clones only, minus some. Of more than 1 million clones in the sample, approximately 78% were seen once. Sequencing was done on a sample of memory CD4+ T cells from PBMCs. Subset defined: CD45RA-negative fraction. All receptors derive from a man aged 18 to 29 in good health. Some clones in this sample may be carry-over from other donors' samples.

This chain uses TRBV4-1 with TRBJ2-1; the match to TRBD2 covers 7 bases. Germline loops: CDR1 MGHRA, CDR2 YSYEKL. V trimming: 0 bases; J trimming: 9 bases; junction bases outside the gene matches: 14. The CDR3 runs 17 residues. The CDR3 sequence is CASSQDRVGGVLGEQFF. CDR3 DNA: TGCGCCAGCAGCCAAGATCGGGTGGGAGGGGTGTTGGGTGAGCAGTTCTTC.

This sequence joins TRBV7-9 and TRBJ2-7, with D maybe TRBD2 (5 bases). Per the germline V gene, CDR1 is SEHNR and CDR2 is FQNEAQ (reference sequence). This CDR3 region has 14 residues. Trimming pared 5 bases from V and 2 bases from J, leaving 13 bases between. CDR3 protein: CASSTTRGPYEQYF. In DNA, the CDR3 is TGTGCCAGCAGCACAACTCGGGGTCCCTACGAGCAGTACTTC. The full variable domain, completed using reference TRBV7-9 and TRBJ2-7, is DTGVSQNPRHKITKRGQNVTFRCDPISEHNRLYWYRQTLGQGPEFLTYFQNEAQLEKSRLLSDRFSAERPKGSFSTLEIQRTEQGDSAMYLCASSTTRGPYEQYFGPGTRLTVT.

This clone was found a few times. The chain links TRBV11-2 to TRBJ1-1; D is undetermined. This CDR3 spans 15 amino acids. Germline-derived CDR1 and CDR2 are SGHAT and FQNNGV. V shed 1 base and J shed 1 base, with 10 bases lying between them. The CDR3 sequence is CASSLGPQTNTEAFF. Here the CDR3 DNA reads TGTGCCAGCAGCTTAGGTCCTCAGACGAACACTGAAGCTTTCTTT. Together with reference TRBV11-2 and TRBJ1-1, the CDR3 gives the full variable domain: EAGVAQSPRYKIIEKRQSVAFWCNPISGHATLYWYQQILGQGPKLLIQFQNNGVVDDSQLPKDRFSAERLKGVDSTLKIQPAKLEDSAVYLCASSLGPQTNTEAFFGQGTRLTVV.

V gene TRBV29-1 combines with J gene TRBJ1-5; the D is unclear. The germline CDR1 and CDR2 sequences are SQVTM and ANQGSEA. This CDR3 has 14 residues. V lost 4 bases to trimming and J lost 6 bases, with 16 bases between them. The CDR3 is CSVASGNVGQPQHF. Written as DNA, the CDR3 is TGCAGCGTTGCGAGCGGGAACGTGGGTCAGCCCCAGCATTTT.

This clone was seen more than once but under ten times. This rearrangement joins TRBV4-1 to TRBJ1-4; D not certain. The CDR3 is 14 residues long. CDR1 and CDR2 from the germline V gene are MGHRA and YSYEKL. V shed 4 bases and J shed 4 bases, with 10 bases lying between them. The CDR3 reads CASSPGRYNEKLFF. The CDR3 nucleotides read TGCGCCAGCAGCCCAGGCAGGTATAATGAAAAACTGTTTTTT.

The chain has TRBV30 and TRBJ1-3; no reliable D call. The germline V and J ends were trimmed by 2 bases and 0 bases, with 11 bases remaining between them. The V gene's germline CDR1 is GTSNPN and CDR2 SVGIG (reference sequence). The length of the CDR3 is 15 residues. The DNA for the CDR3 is TGTGCCTGGAGTAACGCAGGCATCTCTGGAAACACCATATATTTT. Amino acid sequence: CAWSNAGISGNTIYF.

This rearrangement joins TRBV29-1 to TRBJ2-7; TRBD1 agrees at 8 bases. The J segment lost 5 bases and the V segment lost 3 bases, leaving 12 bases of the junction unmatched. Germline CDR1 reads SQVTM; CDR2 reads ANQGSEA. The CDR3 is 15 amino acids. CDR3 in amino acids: CSVDLFGTGIDEQYF. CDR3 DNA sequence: TGCAGCGTTGATCTATTCGGGACAGGTATCGACGAGCAGTACTTC.

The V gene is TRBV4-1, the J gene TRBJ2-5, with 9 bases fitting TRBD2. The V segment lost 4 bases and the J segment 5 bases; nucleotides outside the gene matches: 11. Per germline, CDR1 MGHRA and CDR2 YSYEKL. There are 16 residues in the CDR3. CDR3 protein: CASSRLIAGVAETQYF. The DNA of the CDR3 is TGCGCCAGCAGCCGGCTGATAGCGGGAGTGGCGGAGACCCAGTACTTC.

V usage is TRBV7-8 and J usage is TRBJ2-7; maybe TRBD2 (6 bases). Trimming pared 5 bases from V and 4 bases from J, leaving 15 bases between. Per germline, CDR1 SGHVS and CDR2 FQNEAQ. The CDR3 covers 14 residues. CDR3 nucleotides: TGTGCCAGCAGCCCAGGCGGGAAAGGGTACGAGCAGTACTTC. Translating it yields CASSPGGKGYEQYF.

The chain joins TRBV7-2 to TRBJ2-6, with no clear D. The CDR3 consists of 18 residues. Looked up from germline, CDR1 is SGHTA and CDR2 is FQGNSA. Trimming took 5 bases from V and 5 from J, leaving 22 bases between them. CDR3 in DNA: TGTGCCAGCAGCCGTTGTCTGAGACGACAAAGTCGGGCCAACGTCCTGACTTTC. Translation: CASSRCLRRQSRANVLTF.

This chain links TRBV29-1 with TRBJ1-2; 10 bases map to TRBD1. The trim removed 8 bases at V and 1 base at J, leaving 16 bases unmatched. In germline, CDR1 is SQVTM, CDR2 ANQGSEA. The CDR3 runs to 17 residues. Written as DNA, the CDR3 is TGCAGCACCGGGCAGGGGGGACAGGGGATCATTAACTATGGCTACACCTTC. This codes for CSTGQGGQGIINYGYTF.

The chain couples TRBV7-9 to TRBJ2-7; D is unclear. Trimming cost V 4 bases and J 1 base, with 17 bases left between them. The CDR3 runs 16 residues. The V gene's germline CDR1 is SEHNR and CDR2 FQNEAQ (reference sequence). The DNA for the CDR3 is TGTGCCAGCAGCTGGGATGCATTGGGGATTTCCTACGAGCAGTACTTC. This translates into CASSWDALGISYEQYF.

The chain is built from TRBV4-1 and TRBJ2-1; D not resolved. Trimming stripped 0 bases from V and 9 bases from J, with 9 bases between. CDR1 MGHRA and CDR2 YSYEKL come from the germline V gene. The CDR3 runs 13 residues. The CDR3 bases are TGCGCCAGCAGCCAAGATTTGTTGGGTGAGCAGTTCTTC. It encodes CASSQDLLGEQFF.

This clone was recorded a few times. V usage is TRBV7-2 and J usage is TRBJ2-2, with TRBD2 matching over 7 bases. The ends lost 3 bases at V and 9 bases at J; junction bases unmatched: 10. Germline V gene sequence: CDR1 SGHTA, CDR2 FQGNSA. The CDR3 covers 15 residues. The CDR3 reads CASSFSREEFRELFF. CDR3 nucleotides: TGTGCCAGCAGCTTCTCCCGGGAGGAATTCCGGGAGCTGTTTTTT.

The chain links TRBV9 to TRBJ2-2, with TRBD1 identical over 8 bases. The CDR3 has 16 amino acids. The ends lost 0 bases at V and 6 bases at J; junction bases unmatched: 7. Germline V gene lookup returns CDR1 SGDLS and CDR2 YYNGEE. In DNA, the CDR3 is TGTGCCAGCAGCGTAGTAGGCCAGGGGGCGGCCGGGGAGCTGTTTTTT. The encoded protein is CASSVVGQGAAGELFF.

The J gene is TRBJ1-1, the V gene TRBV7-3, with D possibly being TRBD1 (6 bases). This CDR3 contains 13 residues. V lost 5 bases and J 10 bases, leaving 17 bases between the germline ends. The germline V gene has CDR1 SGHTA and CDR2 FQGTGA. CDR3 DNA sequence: TGTGCCAGCAGCGCCACGACAGGCGGAGGAGCTTTCTTT. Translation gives CASSATTGGGAFF.

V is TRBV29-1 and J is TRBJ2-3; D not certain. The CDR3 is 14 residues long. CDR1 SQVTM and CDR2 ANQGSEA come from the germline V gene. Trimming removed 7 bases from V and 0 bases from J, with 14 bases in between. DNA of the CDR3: TGCAGCGCCAACGAACAAGGTAGCACAGATACGCAGTATTTT. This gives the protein CSANEQGSTDTQYF.

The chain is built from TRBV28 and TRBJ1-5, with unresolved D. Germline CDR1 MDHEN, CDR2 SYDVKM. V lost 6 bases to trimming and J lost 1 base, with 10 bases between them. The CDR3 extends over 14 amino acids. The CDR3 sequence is CASSPLESNQPQHF. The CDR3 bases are TGTGCCAGCAGCCCGTTGGAGAGCAATCAGCCCCAGCATTTT.

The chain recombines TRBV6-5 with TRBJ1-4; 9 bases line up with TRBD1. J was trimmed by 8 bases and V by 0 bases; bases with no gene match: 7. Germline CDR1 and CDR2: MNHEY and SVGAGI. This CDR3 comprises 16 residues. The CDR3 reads CASSYSLQGAGEKLFF. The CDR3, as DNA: TGTGCCAGCAGTTACTCCTTACAGGGGGCAGGGGAAAAACTGTTTTTT.

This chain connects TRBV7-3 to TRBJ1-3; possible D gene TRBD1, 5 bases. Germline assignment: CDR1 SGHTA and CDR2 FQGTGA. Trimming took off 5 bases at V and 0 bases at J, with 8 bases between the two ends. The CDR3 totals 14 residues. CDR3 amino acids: CASSPGTSGNTIYF. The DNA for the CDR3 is TGTGCCAGCAGCCCAGGGACCTCTGGAAACACCATATATTTT.

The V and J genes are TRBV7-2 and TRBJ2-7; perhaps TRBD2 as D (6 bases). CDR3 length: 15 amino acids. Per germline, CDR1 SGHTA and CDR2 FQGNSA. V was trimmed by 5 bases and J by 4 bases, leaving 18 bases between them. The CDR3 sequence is CASSVDSAGRYEQYF. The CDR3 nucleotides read TGTGCCAGCAGCGTAGACTCCGCGGGACGGTACGAGCAGTACTTC.

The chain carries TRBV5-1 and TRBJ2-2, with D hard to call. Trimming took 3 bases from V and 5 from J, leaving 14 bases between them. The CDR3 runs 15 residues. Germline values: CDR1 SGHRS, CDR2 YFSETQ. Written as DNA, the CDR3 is TGCGCCAGCAGCTCTATCACAACCGAAACCGGGGAGCTGTTTTTT. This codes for CASSSITTETGELFF.

The CDR3 nucleotides read TGCGCCAGCAGCCTCACAGGGCTGGGGATCTCTGGAAACACCATATATTTT. It codes for CASSLTGLGISGNTIYF. The genes are TRBV5-1 and TRBJ1-3; TRBD1 might be the D (6 bases). V was clipped by 4 bases and J by 0 bases, with 17 bases between them. The CDR3 has 17 amino acids. CDR1 is SGHRS and CDR2 is YFSETQ in the germline V gene.

CDR3 in DNA: TGTGCCACCAGCAGAGAGGGGAAGGATGAGCAGTTCTTC. Protein product: CATSREGKDEQFF. The V and J genes are TRBV15 and TRBJ2-1, with D unclear. Germline CDR1 reads LNHNV; CDR2 reads YYDKDF (reference sequence). CDR3 length: 13 amino acids. With 0 bases removed from V and 8 bases from J, the gap between germline ends came to 8 bases. The full variable domain, completed using reference TRBV15 and TRBJ2-1, is DAMVIQNPRYQVTQFGKPVTLSCSQTLNHNVMYWYQQKSSQAPKLLFHYYDKDFNNEADTPDNFQSRRPNTSFCFLDIRSPGLGDTAMYLCATSREGKDEQFFGPGTRLTVL.

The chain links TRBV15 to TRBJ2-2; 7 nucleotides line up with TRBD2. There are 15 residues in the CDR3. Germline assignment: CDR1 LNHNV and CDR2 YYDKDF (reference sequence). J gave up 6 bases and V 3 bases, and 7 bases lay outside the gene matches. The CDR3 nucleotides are TGTGCCACCAGCAGTCTCGGCGGGGGTGCCGGGGAGCTGTTTTTT. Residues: CATSSLGGGAGELFF.